A single sample gave rise to the 5 T cell receptor beta chains below, sequenced in a study of beta chain features in type 1 diabetes (dated by TCRdb to about 2018). What the work shows at the level of the full study, not this receptor alone: In all four CD4+ subsets, TCRB CDR3 length was moderately but significantly shorter in type 1 diabetes patients.

What these receptors recognize is not known. The method behind the library was the immunoSEQ multiplex PCR assay. All of the isolated RNA was reverse transcribed with the High Capacity cDNA Reverse Transcription Kit, so expressed TCRB transcripts were sequenced. The source is immuneACCESS, and TCRdb retained only in-frame sequences with V and J called. Part of the clones is not carried over; for the studies checked, unresolved V genes explain less than half of this, and the remainder is unexplained. The sample table contains over 150,000 clones; only one count was recorded for over 6% of them. The ten largest clonotypes hold 0.5% of the sample. The sample was central memory CD4+ T cells from blood. The receptors stem from a man between 18 and 29 years old with type 1 diabetes.

This clone was observed a few times. CDR3 region: CAWTGGPVTEAFF. Here the CDR3 DNA reads TGTGCCTGGACAGGGGGGCCCGTTACTGAAGCTTTCTTT. J is TRBJ1-1 and V is TRBV30, with 7 bases identical to TRBD1. CDR3 length equals 13 residues. Per germline, CDR1 GTSNPN and CDR2 SVGIG (reference sequence). The trim removed 4 bases at V and 5 bases at J, leaving 7 bases unmatched.

This clone was counted ten times or more. The chain couples TRBV7-9 to TRBJ1-1; TRBD1 matches at 7 bases. This CDR3 spans 14 amino acids. Germline assignment: CDR1 SEHNR and CDR2 FQNEAQ (reference sequence). The junction had 13 bases not matched to a gene; V was cut back by 11 bases and J by 4 bases. The CDR3 nucleotides are TGTGCCTTGGATGATAGACAGGGATCCACTGAAGCTTTCTTT. It codes for CALDDRQGSTEAFF.

The table lists this clone with a few counts. The chain couples TRBV7-9 to TRBJ1-6; D may be TRBD1 (5 bases). CDR3 length: 14 amino acids. V lost 1 base and J lost 10, with 11 bases in between. Germline V gene lookup returns CDR1 SEHNR and CDR2 FQNEAQ (reference sequence). CDR3 DNA: TGTGCCAGCAGCTTAGTGGCAGGGAACTCACCCCTCCACTTT. Amino acid sequence: CASSLVAGNSPLHF.

This clone was picked up a small number of times. The rearrangement joins TRBV4-3 to TRBJ2-2, with a tentative D call TRBD1 (5 bases). Germline V lookup: CDR1 LGHNA, CDR2 YSLEER. This CDR3 comprises 16 residues. Trimming shortened V by 5 bases and J by 2 bases, and 15 bases separated the two germline ends. DNA for the CDR3: TGCGCCAGCAGCGAAGTCGCAGGGTTCAACACCGGGGAGCTGTTTTTT. This codes for CASSEVAGFNTGELFF.

This clone was seen only a few times. This chain connects TRBV9 to TRBJ2-4; TRBD2 matches 11 bases. The CDR3 contains 15 residues. Germline CDR1 is SGDLS and CDR2 is YYNGEE. V was clipped by 3 bases and J by 8 bases; unmatched bases: 7. In DNA form, the CDR3 reads TGTGCCAGCAGCGGTAGCGGGGGGGCCGGAGACATTCAGTACTTC. Amino acids: CASSGSGGAGDIQYF.